These T cell receptor beta chains were read from a single sample in a study of blood T cell repertoires in COVID-19. Assay used: immunoSEQ multiplex PCR; TCRdb lists only in-frame clones, some missing. The sample has 250,000 or so clones; approximately 88% are singletons. The sample was peripheral blood. The origin of the receptors is a woman aged 25 to 39 with COVID-19, enrolled during active disease. CDR3s include the opening cysteine and the closing phenylalanine or tryptophan. Clone sizes are given selectively: once, few, many, or a class where the clone is expanded.

abundance	v_gene	CDR3aa
-	TRBV10-3	CAISSGLADYNEQFF
once	TRBV6-4	CASSRLPTSSADTQYF
once	TRBV28	CASSFYRAQNSPLHF
-	TRBV6-5	CASSFTDRGASPEAFF
-	TRBV12-3/TRBV12-4	CASSLAGGGKQYF
-	TRBV18	CASSLRQSSGNTIYF
-	TRBV7-9	CASSLADGDTEAFF
-	TRBV30	CAWSDRGRGAFF
-	TRBV5-5	CASSSPGQGPLEQYF
-	TRBV19	CASSGQSNTGELFF
-	TRBV19	CASSFAAESSGNTIYF
-	TRBV4-3	CASSHGPGSENEQFF
-	TRBV5-4	CASSLRGGSYNEQFF
-	TRBV7-9	CASSRPPGVGNEQFF
-	TRBV27	CASSPKYWALNTEAFF
once	TRBV12-3/TRBV12-4	CASSLARGMQYF
-	TRBV7-8	CASSPRENSVGYTF
-	TRBV2	CASKISLNAGELFF
-	TRBV10-3	CAIGGPTESYNEQFF
once	TRBV6-5	CASSNTGGNSPLHF
-	TRBV28	CASSDYRAGGLAFSTDTQYF
-	TRBV7-2	CASSLASGQANNEQFF